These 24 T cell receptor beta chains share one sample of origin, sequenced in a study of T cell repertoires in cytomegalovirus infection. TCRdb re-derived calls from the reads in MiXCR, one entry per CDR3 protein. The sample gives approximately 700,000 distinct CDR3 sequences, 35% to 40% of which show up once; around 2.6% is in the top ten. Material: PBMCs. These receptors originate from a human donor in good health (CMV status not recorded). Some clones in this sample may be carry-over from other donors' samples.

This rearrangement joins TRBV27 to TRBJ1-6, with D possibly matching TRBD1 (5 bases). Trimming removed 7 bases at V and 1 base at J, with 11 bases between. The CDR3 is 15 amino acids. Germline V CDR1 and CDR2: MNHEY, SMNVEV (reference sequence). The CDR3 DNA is TGTGCCAGCACCCTGGGACGGTCCTATAATTCACCCCTCCACTTT. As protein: CASTLGRSYNSPLHF.

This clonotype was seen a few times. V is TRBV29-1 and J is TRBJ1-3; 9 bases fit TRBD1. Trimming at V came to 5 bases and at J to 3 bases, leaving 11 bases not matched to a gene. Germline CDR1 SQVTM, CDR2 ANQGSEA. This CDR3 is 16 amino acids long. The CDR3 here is CSVWDRDLPGGNTIYF. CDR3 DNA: TGCAGCGTTTGGGACAGGGATCTTCCGGGTGGAAACACCATATATTTT.

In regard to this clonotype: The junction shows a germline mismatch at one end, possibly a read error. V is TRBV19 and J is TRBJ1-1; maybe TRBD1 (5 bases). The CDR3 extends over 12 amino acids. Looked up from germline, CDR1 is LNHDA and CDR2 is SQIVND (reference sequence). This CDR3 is CASWTRDTESFF. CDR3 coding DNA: TGTGCCAGCTGGACAAGAGACACTGAATCTTTCTTT.

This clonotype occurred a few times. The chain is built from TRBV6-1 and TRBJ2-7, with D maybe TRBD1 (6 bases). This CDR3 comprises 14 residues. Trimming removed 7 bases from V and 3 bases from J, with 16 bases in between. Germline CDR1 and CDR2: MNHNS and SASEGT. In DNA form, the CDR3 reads TGTGCCAGCAAGGTAGGGCAGGGGAACTACGAGCAGTACTTC. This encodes CASKVGQGNYEQYF.

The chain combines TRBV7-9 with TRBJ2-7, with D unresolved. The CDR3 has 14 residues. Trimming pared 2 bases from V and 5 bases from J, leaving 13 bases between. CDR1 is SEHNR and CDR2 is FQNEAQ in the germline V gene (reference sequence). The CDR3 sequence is CASSLYGQENEQYF. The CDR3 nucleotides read TGTGCCAGCAGCTTATATGGGCAAGAGAACGAGCAGTACTTC.

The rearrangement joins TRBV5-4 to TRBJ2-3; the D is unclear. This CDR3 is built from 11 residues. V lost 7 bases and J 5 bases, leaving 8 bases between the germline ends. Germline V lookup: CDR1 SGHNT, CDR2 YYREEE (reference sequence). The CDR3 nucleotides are TGTGCCAGCGGGGTCAAAGATACGCAGTATTTT. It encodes CASGVKDTQYF.

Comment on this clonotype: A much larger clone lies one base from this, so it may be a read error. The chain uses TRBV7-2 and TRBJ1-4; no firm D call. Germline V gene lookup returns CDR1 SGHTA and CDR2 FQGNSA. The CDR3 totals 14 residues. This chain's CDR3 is CASSLEEGNEQLFF. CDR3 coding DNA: TGTGCCAGCAGCTTAGAGGAAGGGAATGAACAACTGTTTTTT.

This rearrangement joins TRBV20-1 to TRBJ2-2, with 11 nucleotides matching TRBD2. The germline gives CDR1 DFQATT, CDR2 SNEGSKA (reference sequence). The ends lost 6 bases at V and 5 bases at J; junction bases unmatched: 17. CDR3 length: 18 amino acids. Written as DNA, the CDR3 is TGCAGTGCGAGAAGGAGGGGTTGGACTAGCGGGCCGACCGGGGAGCTGTTTTTT. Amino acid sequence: CSARRRGWTSGPTGELFF.

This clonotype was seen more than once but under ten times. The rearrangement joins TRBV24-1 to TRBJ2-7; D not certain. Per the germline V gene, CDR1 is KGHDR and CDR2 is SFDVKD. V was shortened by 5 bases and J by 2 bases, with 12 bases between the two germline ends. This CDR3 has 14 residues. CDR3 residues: CATSAVDGTYEQYF. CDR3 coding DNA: TGTGCCACCAGTGCCGTGGACGGTACCTACGAGCAGTACTTC.

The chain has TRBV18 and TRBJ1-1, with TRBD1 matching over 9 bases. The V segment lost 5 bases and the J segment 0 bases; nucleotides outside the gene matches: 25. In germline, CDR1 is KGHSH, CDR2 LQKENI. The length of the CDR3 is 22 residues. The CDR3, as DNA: TGTGCCAGCTCAACGCGGCGGTCGGGTACCGGGACAGGGAGTCTCATGAACACTGAAGCTTTCTTT. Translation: CASSTRRSGTGTGSLMNTEAFF.

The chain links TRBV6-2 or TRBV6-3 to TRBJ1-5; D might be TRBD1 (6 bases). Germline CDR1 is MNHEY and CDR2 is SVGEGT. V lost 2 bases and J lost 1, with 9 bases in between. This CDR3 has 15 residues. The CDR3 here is CASSYMGQSNQPQHF. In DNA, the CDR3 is TGTGCCAGCAGTTACATGGGACAAAGCAATCAGCCCCAGCATTTT.

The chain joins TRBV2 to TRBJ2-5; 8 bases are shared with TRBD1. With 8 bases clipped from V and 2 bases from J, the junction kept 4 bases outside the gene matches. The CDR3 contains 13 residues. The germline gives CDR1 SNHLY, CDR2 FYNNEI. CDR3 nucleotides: TGTGCCAGCCGCCGGGACAGGCAAGAGACCCAGTACTTC. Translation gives CASRRDRQETQYF.

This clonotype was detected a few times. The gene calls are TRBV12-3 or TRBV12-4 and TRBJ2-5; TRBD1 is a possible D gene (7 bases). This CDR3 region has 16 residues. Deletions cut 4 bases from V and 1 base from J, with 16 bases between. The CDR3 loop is CASSSDRDFSQETQYF. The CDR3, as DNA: TGTGCCAGCAGTTCCGACAGGGACTTTTCCCAAGAGACCCAGTACTTC.

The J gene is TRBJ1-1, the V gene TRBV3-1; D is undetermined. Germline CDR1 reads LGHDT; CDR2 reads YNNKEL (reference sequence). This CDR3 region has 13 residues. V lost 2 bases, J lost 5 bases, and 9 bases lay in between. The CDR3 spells CASSQKMGTEAFF. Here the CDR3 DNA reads TGTGCCAGCAGCCAAAAAATGGGGACTGAAGCTTTCTTT.

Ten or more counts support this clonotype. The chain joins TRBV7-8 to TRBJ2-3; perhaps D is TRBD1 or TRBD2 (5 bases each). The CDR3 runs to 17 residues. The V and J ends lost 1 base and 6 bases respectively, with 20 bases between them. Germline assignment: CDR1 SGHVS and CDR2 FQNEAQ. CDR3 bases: TGTGCCAGCAGCTTAGGGGATGTGCTCTGGGGACGGGATACGCAGTATTTT. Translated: CASSLGDVLWGRDTQYF.

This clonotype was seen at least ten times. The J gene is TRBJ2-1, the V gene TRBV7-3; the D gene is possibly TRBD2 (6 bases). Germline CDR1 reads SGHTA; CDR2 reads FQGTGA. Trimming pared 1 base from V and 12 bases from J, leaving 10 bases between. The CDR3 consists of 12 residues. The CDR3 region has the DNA TGTGCCAGCAGCTTAAATGGAGGGGCGCAGTTCTTC. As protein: CASSLNGGAQFF.

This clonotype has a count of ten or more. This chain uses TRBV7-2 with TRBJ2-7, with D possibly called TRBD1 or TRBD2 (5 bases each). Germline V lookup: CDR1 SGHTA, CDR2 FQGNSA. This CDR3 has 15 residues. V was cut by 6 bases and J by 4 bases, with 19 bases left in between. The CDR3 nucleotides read TGTGCCAGCAGTCGCAGCGGACACCATTCTTACGAGCAGTACTTC. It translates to CASSRSGHHSYEQYF.

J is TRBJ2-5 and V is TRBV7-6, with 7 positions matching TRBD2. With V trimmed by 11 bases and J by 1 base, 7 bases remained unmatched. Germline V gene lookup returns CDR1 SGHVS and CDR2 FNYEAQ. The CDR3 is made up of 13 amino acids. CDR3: CASTGGVQETQYF. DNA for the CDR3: TGTGCCTCTACTGGGGGGGTCCAAGAGACCCAGTACTTC.

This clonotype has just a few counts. The CDR3: CASSPTRGITEAFF. As DNA, the CDR3 is TGTGCCAGCAGCCCTACCCGGGGTATAACTGAAGCTTTCTTT. This chain links TRBV11-2 with TRBJ1-1; D not resolved. V dropped 5 bases and J dropped 5 bases, with 15 bases sitting between them. The V gene's germline CDR1 is SGHAT and CDR2 FQNNGV. The CDR3 is 14 amino acids.

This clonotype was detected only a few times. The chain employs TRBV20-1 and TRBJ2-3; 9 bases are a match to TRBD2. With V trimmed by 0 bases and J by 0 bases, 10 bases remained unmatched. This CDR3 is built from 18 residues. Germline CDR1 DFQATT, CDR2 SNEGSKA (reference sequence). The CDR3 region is CSARDRFGGRGSTDTQYF. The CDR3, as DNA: TGCAGTGCTAGAGATCGTTTTGGCGGGAGGGGGAGCACAGATACGCAGTATTTT.

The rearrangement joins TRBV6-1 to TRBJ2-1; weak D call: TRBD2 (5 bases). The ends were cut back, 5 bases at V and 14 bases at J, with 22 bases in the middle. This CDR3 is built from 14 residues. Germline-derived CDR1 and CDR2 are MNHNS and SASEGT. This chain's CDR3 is CASSQQFSVGVKFF. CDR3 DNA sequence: TGTGCCAGCAGTCAACAGTTTAGCGTGGGTGTGAAGTTCTTC.

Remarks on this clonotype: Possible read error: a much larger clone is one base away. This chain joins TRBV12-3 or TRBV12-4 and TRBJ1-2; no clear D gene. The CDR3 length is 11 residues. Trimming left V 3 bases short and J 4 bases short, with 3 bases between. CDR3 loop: CASSFTYGYTF. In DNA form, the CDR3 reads TGTGCCAGCAGTTTCACCTATGGCTACACCTTC.

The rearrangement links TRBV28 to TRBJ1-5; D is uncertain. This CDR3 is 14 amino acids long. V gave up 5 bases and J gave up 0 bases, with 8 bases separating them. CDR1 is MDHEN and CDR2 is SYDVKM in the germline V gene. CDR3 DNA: TGTGCCAGCAGTGGAGATAATAGCAATCAGCCCCAGCATTTT. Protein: CASSGDNSNQPQHF.

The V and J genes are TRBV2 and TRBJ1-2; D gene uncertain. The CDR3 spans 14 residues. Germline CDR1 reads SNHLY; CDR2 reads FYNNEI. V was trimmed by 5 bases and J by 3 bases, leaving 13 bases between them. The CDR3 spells CASSSLRTDYGYTF. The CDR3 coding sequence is TGTGCCAGCAGTAGCCTCCGAACTGACTATGGCTACACCTTC.